This T cell receptor beta chain derives from a study of T-cell memory formation after mild COVID-19. TCRdb passed the 5' RACE reads through MiXCR, listing each CDR3 protein once. The table records fewer than 350,000 distinct CDR3 sequences, 15% to 20% of them present only once. In this sample, this clonotype turned up a few times. Per germline, CDR1 SGDLS and CDR2 YYNGEE. This CDR3 has 16 amino acids. The J segment lost 7 bases and the V segment lost 3 bases, leaving 16 bases of the junction unmatched. Sequencing was carried out using PBMCs or a T cell subset sorted from them (not recorded which). The J gene is TRBJ2-7, the V gene TRBV9, with 7 bases fitting TRBD1. This TCR derives from a man younger than 30 who had mild COVID-19 (a few samples of this study predate the infection). Cell type and time point are not known. CDR3 amino acids: CASSARQGPEVGEQYF. CDR3 bases: TGTGCCAGCAGCGCCCGACAGGGACCGGAGGTTGGTGAGCAGTACTTC. Supplemented by reference TRBV9 and TRBJ2-7, the full variable domain reads DSGVTQTPKHLITATGQRVTLRCSPRSGDLSVYWYQQSLDQGLQFLIQYYNGEERAKGNILERFSAQQFPDLHSELNLSSLELGDSALYFCASSARQGPEVGEQYFGPGTRLTVT.